This T cell receptor beta chain was documented in a study of shared T cell receptors in the human thymus (dated by TCRdb to about 2021). In terms of the full investigation: The study investigated the way shared, self-reactive T-cell receptor alpha chains are produced in the human thymus.

Library preparation was by the immunoSEQ multiplex PCR assay. Drawn from immuneACCESS, this table holds only the in-frame rearrangements with V and J called that TCRdb kept. Clones are partly lost; checked studies trace under half to an unresolved V gene and leave the rest unexplained. Across this sample there are more than 550,000 clones, with around 87% seen only once. The ten largest clones add up to more than 0.009% of the sample. From cysteine to phenylalanine, the CDR3 is 17 amino acids long. Left in the record is the CDR3 DNA by itself, 51 bases read in frame from the first base. For this chain, trimming is 1 base at the V end and 2 bases at the J end, and the number of junction bases without a gene match is 7. CDR1 and CDR2 (LGHNA, YSLEER) derive from the germline V gene. A note on this clone: Its antigen is not yet known. The input lacks base qualities; no much larger clone sits a single base away.

In addition, the sample was reused for a study of human thymus T cells. The second study's authors report: In Finland, the donors were immunologically healthy infants who were having open corrective cardiac surgery for congenital heart defects. The thymus tissue came from surgical resects taken out during corrective cardiac surgery. Usage of V and J gene segments appeared to be biased in both the thymic and the peripheral blood repertoires. Highly overlapping thymic TCR repertoires among unrelated individuals were reported in the related research. The study described the TCR alpha and beta repertoires in under ten infant thymus samples and a few matching peripheral blood samples. The cohort included several male and a couple of female infants, with donor ages spanning 7 to 244 days. Thymocytes were released mechanically from tissue and stored at -70 °C as pellets of roughly 8.5-32 million cells. Genomic DNA was extracted from frozen cell pellets with a QIAsymphony instrument. Using the immunoSEQ multiplex PCR assay, the TCRB and TCRAD loci were amplified from a standardized quantity of quality-controlled genomic DNA. Amplicons spanned the V(D)J region at a length sufficient to cover the CDR3 and identify V and J genes. The commercial immunoSEQ service was used to sequence amplicons on an Illumina platform. Primer bias and sequencing errors were corrected as previously described, and TCRAD and TCRB definitions were based on the IMGT database. Repertoires were analysed with immunoSEQ Analyzer 3.0 and VDJTools, covering basic statistics, V/J segment usage, diversity estimates, rarefaction and pairwise overlap. Chao1, ChaoE, Efron-Thisted, Shannon and inverse Simpson indices were used to estimate diversity, which was also estimated on datasets down-sampled to the smallest sample. Repertoire overlap was assessed by strict matching of CDR3 nucleotide sequence, V gene and J gene, and clustering was done by Jaccard-based multidimensional scaling. On average, about 800,000 unique TCRB clonotypes were obtained from thymus samples, compared with approximately 84,000 from blood samples.

The rearranged segments are TRBV4-3 and TRBJ2-5; TRBD2 lines up with 10 middle nucleotides. The receptor's source is a boy less than two years old with a congenital heart defect. Donor details come from another sample of the same person, matched by shared clones. The sequenced sample consisted of thymocytes. CDR3 sequence: CASSQGLAGVGQETQYF. The DNA sequence is given as TGCGCCAGCAGCCAAGGCCTAGCGGGAGTGGGTCAAGAGACCCAGTACTTC.